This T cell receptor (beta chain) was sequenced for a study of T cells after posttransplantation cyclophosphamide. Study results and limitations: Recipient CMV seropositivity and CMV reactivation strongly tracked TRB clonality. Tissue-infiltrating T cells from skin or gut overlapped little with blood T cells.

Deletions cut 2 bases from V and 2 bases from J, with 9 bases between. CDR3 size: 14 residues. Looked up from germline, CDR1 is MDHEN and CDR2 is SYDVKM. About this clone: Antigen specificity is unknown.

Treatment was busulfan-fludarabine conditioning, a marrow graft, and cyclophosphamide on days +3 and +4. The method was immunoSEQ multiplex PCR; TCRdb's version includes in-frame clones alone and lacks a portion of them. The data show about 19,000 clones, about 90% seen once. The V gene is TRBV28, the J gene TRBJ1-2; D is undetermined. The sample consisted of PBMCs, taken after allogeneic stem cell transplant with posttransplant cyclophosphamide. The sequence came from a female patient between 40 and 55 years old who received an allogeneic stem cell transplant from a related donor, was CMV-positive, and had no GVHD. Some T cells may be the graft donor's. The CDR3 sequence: CASSLTAANYGYTF. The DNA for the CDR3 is TGTGCCAGCAGTTTAACGGCGGCCAACTATGGCTACACCTTC.